This TCR beta chain was observed in a study of cytomegalovirus exposure and HLA in healthy donors. Study-wide results and limits: The number of N-insertions in an Asian-associated ancestry cluster was reportedly below the roughly 700-donor mean in a later analysis. Certain indistinguishable V segments, among them TRBV6-2 and TRBV6-3, were excluded. According to reports, the classifier identified cytomegalovirus status with high specificity and sensitivity.

The PCR employed 60 Vbeta primers together with 13 Jbeta primers. Libraries were prepared by immunoSEQ multiplex PCR; TCRdb keeps only in-frame clonotypes and omits some of them. Here the sample spans 150,000 to 200,000 clones, around 72% being singletons. Concerning this clone: Its antigen is undetermined.

The CDR3 is 14 residues long. Germline CDR1 and CDR2: SGHKS and YYEKEE (reference sequence). The V and J ends lost 0 bases and 1 base respectively, with 7 bases between them. V and J are TRBV5-5 and TRBJ1-1; D gene uncertain. This sequence was found in a man aged 40-49 years in good health and CMV-seropositive. Sequenced sample: PBMCs. The CDR3: CASSLVRKNTEAFF. The CDR3 region has the DNA TGTGCCAGCAGCTTGGTCAGGAAGAACACTGAAGCTTTCTTT.